The 28 T cell receptor beta chains listed next were all sequenced from one sample in a study of vaccination effects on CD4 cells after COVID-19. No antigen is known for these receptors. The table came from immunoSEQ multiplex PCR; TCRdb's copy has only in-frame clones and leaves some out. The repertoire has about 73,000 clones, less than 75% of them found once; the top ten carry about 2%. Culturing for ten to eleven days preceded CD4+ T cell isolation. Participants completed two doses of the BNT162b2 or mRNA-1273 vaccine. The material sequenced was CD4+ T cells from PBMCs cultured without peptide, taken after COVID-19 vaccination. The source of these receptors is a human donor who received a COVID-19 vaccine.

The rearrangement uses TRBV7-9 and TRBJ1-2; 9 positions match TRBD1. Per germline, CDR1 SEHNR and CDR2 FQNEAQ (reference sequence). Unmatched junction bases numbered 6, after V lost 5 bases and J lost 2 bases. The CDR3 sequence is 15 residues long. The DNA for the CDR3 is TGTGCCAGCAGCCAAGGACAGGGGATCAACTATGGCTACACCTTC. Protein sequence: CASSQGQGINYGYTF.

The chain combines TRBV24-1 with TRBJ2-5, with D maybe TRBD1 (5 bases). Germline values: CDR1 KGHDR, CDR2 SFDVKD. There are 16 residues in the CDR3. V lost 2 bases and J 1 base, leaving 13 bases between the germline ends. Here the CDR3 DNA reads TGTGCCACCAGTGATTGGGCAGGGTCGAGCCAAGAGACCCAGTACTTC. This codes for CATSDWAGSSQETQYF.

The chain uses TRBV7-9 and TRBJ2-5; D is uncertain. Germline V gene data show CDR1 as SEHNR and CDR2 as FQNEAQ (reference sequence). The CDR3 is 11 amino acids. Trimming took 3 bases from V and 6 from J, leaving 5 bases between them. The chain's CDR3 is CASSFVQTQYF. Here the CDR3 DNA reads TGTGCCAGCAGCTTTGTACAGACCCAGTACTTC.

The CDR3 loop reads CASSIVQSIYTEAFF. CDR3 DNA sequence: TGTGCCAGTAGTATAGTGCAAAGTATTTACACTGAAGCTTTCTTT. The chain is built from TRBV19 and TRBJ1-1; D is unresolved. This CDR3 is built from 15 residues. The germline V gene has CDR1 LNHDA and CDR2 SQIVND (reference sequence). The ends were cut back, 1 base at V and 3 bases at J, with 12 bases in the middle.

The rearrangement uses TRBV6-1 and TRBJ2-6; 7 bases match TRBD1. V shed 2 bases, J shed 1 base, and the junction held 2 bases outside the gene matches. The length of the CDR3 is 16 residues. From germline, CDR1 is MNHNS and CDR2 SASEGT. As DNA, the CDR3 is TGTGCCAGCAGTGAAACGACAGGGTCTGGGGCCAACGTCCTGACTTTC. Its protein product is CASSETTGSGANVLTF.

The genes are TRBV4-2 and TRBJ1-6; TRBD1 is a possible D gene (6 bases). This CDR3 contains 16 residues. Deletions cut 0 bases from V and 7 bases from J, with 13 bases between. Per germline, CDR1 LGHNA and CDR2 YNFKEQ. The CDR3 sequence: CASSQDSTGPNSPLHF. The CDR3 DNA is TGTGCCAGCAGCCAAGATAGTACAGGGCCGAATTCACCCCTCCACTTT.

The CDR3 sequence: CATSDLAPANTGELFF. In DNA, the CDR3 is TGTGCCACCAGTGACTTGGCCCCCGCGAACACCGGGGAGCTGTTTTTT. The genes are TRBV24-1 and TRBJ2-2; no definite D call. V dropped 4 bases and J dropped 0 bases, with 11 bases sitting between them. The CDR3 is made up of 16 amino acids. Germline V gives CDR1 KGHDR, CDR2 SFDVKD.

The chain employs TRBV5-6 and TRBJ1-6, with 8 bases aligning to TRBD1. The V gene end was trimmed by 3 bases and the J gene end by 5 bases; junction bases not matched to a gene: 7. Germline V CDR1 and CDR2: SGHDT, YYEEEE. The CDR3 covers 16 residues. The CDR3 sequence: CASSSGQGSNNSPLHF. For the CDR3, the DNA is TGTGCCAGCAGCTCTGGACAGGGAAGTAATAATTCACCCCTCCACTTT.

There are a few counts of this clone. The CDR3 bases are TGTGCCAGCAGCGCAACCAACAATCAGCCCCAGCATTTT. Protein sequence: CASSATNNQPQHF. The chain carries TRBV6-4 and TRBJ1-5; D is unclear. Germline V CDR1 and CDR2: MRHNA, SNTAGT. V was cut by 6 bases and J by 3 bases, with 9 bases left in between. CDR3 length equals 13 residues.

This rearrangement joins TRBV5-1 to TRBJ1-3; D is possibly TRBD1 (5 bases). CDR3 length equals 16 residues. The germline CDR1 and CDR2 sequences are SGHRS and YFSETQ. Trimming took off 1 base at V and 0 bases at J, with 11 bases between the two ends. The CDR3, as DNA: TGCGCCAGCAGCTTGTTAGGGGTGGACTCTGGAAACACCATATATTTT. Translation gives CASSLLGVDSGNTIYF.

The rearrangement links TRBV10-3 to TRBJ1-2; D is perhaps TRBD1 (5 bases). The CDR3 covers 14 residues. Trimming took 4 bases from V and 3 from J, leaving 12 bases between them. Germline values: CDR1 ENHRY, CDR2 SYGVKD. CDR3 DNA: TGTGCCATCAGTGTAGGGGCACCGGACTATGGCTACACCTTC. Translated: CAISVGAPDYGYTF.

This rearrangement joins TRBV7-3 to TRBJ2-3; 7 bases match TRBD2. Germline V gene sequence: CDR1 SGHTA, CDR2 FQGTGA. CDR3 length: 15 residues. Trimming took 2 bases from V and 0 from J; bases not matched to a gene: 2. The CDR3 reads CASSLRAGSTDTQYF. The CDR3 bases are TGTGCCAGCAGCTTACGAGCGGGGAGCACAGATACGCAGTATTTT.

The chain recombines TRBV5-1 with TRBJ2-3; 8 bases fit TRBD1. The CDR3 has 15 residues. V dropped 4 bases and J dropped 5; count of bases not matched to a gene: 9. Germline V lookup: CDR1 SGHRS, CDR2 YFSETQ. Here the CDR3 reads CASSKRTGSQDTQYF. The DNA for the CDR3 is TGCGCCAGCAGCAAGAGGACAGGGTCTCAAGATACGCAGTATTTT.

This clone has only one observation. This chain uses TRBV18 with TRBJ2-7; possible D gene TRBD1, 5 bases. V dropped 2 bases and J dropped 6 bases, with 11 bases sitting between them. Germline assignment: CDR1 KGHSH and CDR2 LQKENI. The CDR3 is 13 residues long. The CDR3 here is CASSPVFGAEQYV. DNA for the CDR3: TGTGCCAGCTCACCAGTGTTTGGGGCCGAGCAGTACGTC.

The rearrangement uses TRBV10-2 and TRBJ2-7; TRBD1 matches 7 bases. Germline V gene data show CDR1 as WSHSY and CDR2 as SAAADI. The V and J ends lost 8 bases and 4 bases, in that order; junction bases with no gene match: 5. The CDR3 loop spans 12 amino acids. The CDR3 DNA reads TGCGCCAGCTCTCGGGGACAGTACGAGCAGTACGTC. Translation gives CASSRGQYEQYV.

The chain carries TRBV2 and TRBJ2-5; 8 nucleotides match TRBD1. J gave up 5 bases and V 6 bases, and 5 bases lay outside the gene matches. The CDR3 length is 13 residues. Germline CDR1 is SNHLY and CDR2 is FYNNEI. CDR3 nucleotides: TGTGCCAGCAGAGCAGGGGGCCTGGAGACCCAGTACTTC. Protein sequence: CASRAGGLETQYF.

This chain uses TRBV10-3 with TRBJ2-3; TRBD2 aligns across 9 bases. The CDR3 has 13 amino acids. Germline trimming cut 8 bases from V and 4 bases from J; bases unmatched to any gene: 4. From germline, CDR1 is ENHRY and CDR2 SYGVKD. The CDR3 protein is CAIARLAADTQYF. For the CDR3, the DNA is TGTGCCATCGCGAGACTAGCGGCAGATACGCAGTATTTT.

The J gene is TRBJ2-7, the V gene TRBV12-5; D may be TRBD1 (6 bases). V lost 4 bases and J 4 bases, leaving 26 bases between the germline ends. The germline V gene has CDR1 LGHNT and CDR2 FRNRAP. The CDR3 sequence is 18 residues long. DNA for the CDR3: TGTGCTAGTGGTTCGGACCCCCCCCGGACAGAAACGGTATACGAGCAGTACGTC. As protein: CASGSDPPRTETVYEQYV.

The V call is TRBV18, the J call TRBJ1-3; the D is unclear. Deletions cut 6 bases from V and 0 bases from J, with 15 bases between. Germline CDR1 KGHSH, CDR2 LQKENI. This CDR3 comprises 16 residues. CDR3 amino acids: CASSIRRADSGNTIYF. The CDR3 DNA sequence: TGTGCCAGCTCTATCCGTAGAGCGGACTCTGGAAACACCATATATTTT.

This clone was detected a few times. The CDR3 DNA follows: TGTGCCAGCAGCTTAAAGTCCTGGAATGAGCAGTTCTTC. Protein product: CASSLKSWNEQFF. The V and J genes are TRBV7-2 and TRBJ2-1; D uncertain. Trimming stripped 2 bases from V and 7 bases from J, with 9 bases between. This CDR3 has 13 residues. CDR1 is SGHTA, CDR2 FQGNSA, per germline. Combining the CDR3 with reference TRBV7-2 and TRBJ2-1 gives the whole variable domain GAGVSQSPSNKVTEKGKDVELRCDPISGHTALYWYRQSLGQGLEFLIYFQGNSAPDKSGLPSDRFSAERTGGSVSTLTIQRTQQEDSAVYLCASSLKSWNEQFFGPGTRLTVL.

This chain connects TRBV14 to TRBJ1-2; D may be TRBD1 (6 bases). CDR1 is SGHDN and CDR2 is FVKESK in the germline V gene. This CDR3 spans 14 amino acids. V was clipped by 1 base and J by 5 bases, with 11 bases between them. CDR3 nucleotides: TGTGCCAGCAGCCAAGCCGGGGGCGCTTATGGCTACACCTTC. This gives the protein CASSQAGGAYGYTF. Together with reference TRBV14 and TRBJ1-2, the CDR3 gives the full variable domain: EAGVTQFPSHSVIEKGQTVTLRCDPISGHDNLYWYRRVMGKEIKFLLHFVKESKQDESGMPNNRFLAERTGGTYSTLKVQPAELEDSGVYFCASSQAGGAYGYTFGSGTRLTVV.

Only one count was recorded for this clone. The chain uses TRBV24-1 and TRBJ2-1; 7 bases are shared with TRBD1. The CDR3 runs 18 residues. Losses at the gene ends were 3 bases for V and 1 base for J; bases not matched to a gene: 11. Germline lookup yields CDR1 KGHDR and CDR2 SFDVKD. This chain's CDR3 is CATSDPRGHRGSYNEQFF. The CDR3 nucleotides are TGTGCCACCAGTGATCCACGTGGCCACAGGGGATCCTACAATGAGCAGTTCTTC.

The chain employs TRBV2 and TRBJ2-5; a possible D gene is TRBD1 (5 bases). This CDR3 region has 13 residues. The germline CDR1 and CDR2 sequences are SNHLY and FYNNEI. Trimming took 4 bases from V and 2 from J, leaving 8 bases between them. The CDR3 coding sequence is TGTGCCAGCAGTGGAGACAGTCAAGAGACCCAGTACTTC. It yields the protein CASSGDSQETQYF.

The chain is built from TRBV6-5 and TRBJ1-1, with TRBD1 as a possible D gene (6 bases). Germline CDR1 and CDR2: MNHEY and SVGAGI. This CDR3 has 14 amino acids. Deletions cut 5 bases from V and 9 bases from J, with 19 bases between. CDR3 protein: CASSPLGGAGKAFF. The CDR3 region has the DNA TGTGCCAGCAGTCCCCTCGGGGGGGCTGGGAAAGCTTTCTTT.

The rearrangement joins TRBV6-4 to TRBJ2-6, with D possibly being TRBD2 (5 bases). CDR3 length: 15 residues. Germline CDR1 reads MRHNA; CDR2 reads SNTAGT. Trimming left V 6 bases short and J 4 bases short, with 13 bases between. CDR3 in amino acids: CASSERGSGANVLTF. CDR3 coding DNA: TGTGCCAGCAGCGAAAGAGGGTCCGGGGCCAACGTCCTGACTTTC.

The rearrangement joins TRBV18 to TRBJ1-1; a possible D gene is TRBD1 (6 bases). Trimming pared 3 bases from V and 3 bases from J, leaving 14 bases between. The V gene's germline CDR1 is KGHSH and CDR2 LQKENI. This CDR3 is 15 amino acids long. CDR3 in DNA: TGTGCCAGCTCACCCTTCGGACAGAGAGACACTGAAGCTTTCTTT. The encoded protein is CASSPFGQRDTEAFF.

This chain connects TRBV2 to TRBJ1-2; maybe TRBD1 (6 bases). The V gene's germline CDR1 is SNHLY and CDR2 FYNNEI. This CDR3 is built from 15 residues. V was pared by 0 bases and J by 2 bases, with 10 bases between. For the CDR3, the DNA is TGTGCCAGCAGTGAAGCCAGGACAGACAACTATGGCTACACCTTC. Translating gives CASSEARTDNYGYTF.

This clone was counted a few times. The chain uses TRBV4-1 and TRBJ1-3; D remains ambiguous. Germline V CDR1 and CDR2: MGHRA, YSYEKL. This CDR3 has 13 residues. V lost 5 bases and J 0 bases, leaving 5 bases between the germline ends. The CDR3 DNA reads as TGCGCCAGCAGCGCCAGCTCTGGAAACACCATATATTTT. This translates into CASSASSGNTIYF.